Included here is one T cell receptor (beta chain) sequence, with context. The antigen is unknown. Germline CDR1 reads SNHLY; CDR2 reads FYNNEI. Trimming cost V 8 bases and J 0 bases, with 10 bases left between them. This CDR3 has 13 residues. The entry originates in a study of beta chain features in type 1 diabetes. Regarding the study as a whole: Researchers reported that naive, central memory and Treg TCRB repertoires appeared more similar in patients than in healthy donors. The study found moderately but significantly shorter TCRB CDR3s in all four CD4+ subsets of Type 1 diabetes patients.

Reverse transcription of all isolated RNA meant that expressed TCRB transcripts were sequenced. Generated by immunoSEQ multiplex PCR, the TCRdb table keeps only in-frame clones and is missing some. The profile shows under 300,000 clones, 27% of them singletons. The chain carries TRBV2 and TRBJ2-5, with unresolved D. Specimen: central memory CD4+ T cells from blood. This TCR was recovered from a man younger than 40 in good health. CDR3 bases: TGTGCCAGCCGCTGGTCCTACCAAGAGACCCAGTACTTC. The encoded protein is CASRWSYQETQYF.